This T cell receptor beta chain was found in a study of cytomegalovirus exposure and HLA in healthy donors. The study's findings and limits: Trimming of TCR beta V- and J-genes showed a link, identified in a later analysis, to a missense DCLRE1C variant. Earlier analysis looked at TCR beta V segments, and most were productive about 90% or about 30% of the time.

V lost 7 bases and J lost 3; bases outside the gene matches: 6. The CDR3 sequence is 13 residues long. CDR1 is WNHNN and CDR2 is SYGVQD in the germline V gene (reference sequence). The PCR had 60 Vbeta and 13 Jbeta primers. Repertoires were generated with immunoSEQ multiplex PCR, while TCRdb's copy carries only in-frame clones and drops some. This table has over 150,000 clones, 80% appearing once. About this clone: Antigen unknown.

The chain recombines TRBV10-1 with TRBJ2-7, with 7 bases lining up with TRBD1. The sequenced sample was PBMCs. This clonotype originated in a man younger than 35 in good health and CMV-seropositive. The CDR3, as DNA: TGCGCCAGCATGGGGACAGAAAACTACGAGCAGTACTTC. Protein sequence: CASMGTENYEQYF.